The subject of this entry is one TCR beta chain. What it binds is not known. The size of this beta chain means little, since it is a stray read in a library made for alpha chains. The data derive from a study of spatial heterogeneity in lung cancer. Study context: As counted in raw reads, each unique TCR and UMI combination appeared more than ten times on average. Findings and caveats of the study: In tumor T cells, estimated coverage reached roughly 6.7% for alpha chains and roughly 14% for beta chains. Tumor mutation counts were tracked by expanded intratumoral alpha and beta TCR counts.

The time point was: sample taken at primary tumor resection. The V gene end was trimmed by 9 bases and the J gene end by 2 bases; junction bases not matched to a gene: 10. Germline assignment: CDR1 WNHNN and CDR2 SYGVQD (reference sequence). This CDR3 is 14 amino acids long. TCRdb re-called the 5' RACE reads with MiXCR, one entry per CDR3 protein. The table has 4,000 or so distinct CDR3 sequences, about a tenth seen once; the top ten hold roughly 30%. The input for sequencing was lung tumor tissue, taken at surgery. This rearrangement joins TRBV10-1 to TRBJ2-7; 7 bases are a match to TRBD2. This TCR came from a male donor with early-stage non-small cell lung cancer. This CDR3 is CARGPGGSPYEQYF. The DNA for the CDR3 is TGCGCCAGGGGGCCGGGCGGGAGTCCCTACGAGCAGTACTTC.